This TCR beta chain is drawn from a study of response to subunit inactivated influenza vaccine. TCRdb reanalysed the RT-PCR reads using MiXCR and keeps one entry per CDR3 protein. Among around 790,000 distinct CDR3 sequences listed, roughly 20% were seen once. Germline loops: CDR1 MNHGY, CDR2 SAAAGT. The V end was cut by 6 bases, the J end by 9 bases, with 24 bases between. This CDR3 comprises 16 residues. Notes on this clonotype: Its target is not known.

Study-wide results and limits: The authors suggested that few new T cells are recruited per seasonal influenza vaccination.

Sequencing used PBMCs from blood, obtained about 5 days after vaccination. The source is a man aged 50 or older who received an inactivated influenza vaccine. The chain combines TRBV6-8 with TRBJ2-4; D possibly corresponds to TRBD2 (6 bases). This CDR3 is CASRWVTEEVRGIQYF. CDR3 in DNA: TGTGCCAGCAGGTGGGTTACAGAAGAAGTGCGGGGCATTCAGTACTTC.